This T cell receptor (beta chain) was documented in a study of cytomegalovirus exposure and HLA in healthy donors. Study-level results: Sequencing probably produced one cluster of sequence variants that were highly shared. While the bulk of TCR sequences proved rare, some public TCRs turned up in many donors.

In the PCR, 60 Vbeta and 13 Jbeta primers were used. Original data processing: In a later analysis, around 12 million of tens of millions of unique beta chains occurred in at least two donors. The assay was immunoSEQ multiplex PCR, and TCRdb's table has in-frame clones only and misses some. V and J calls and clone size come straight from that table; D and trimming were deduced from the DNA. The sample records fewer than 120,000 clones, 86% being singletons. With respect to this clone: Antigen specificity is unknown.

Trimming removed 6 bases from V and 5 bases from J; junction bases left unmatched: 6. In germline, CDR1 is MRHNA, CDR2 SNTAGT. The CDR3 covers 13 residues. This clonotype was obtained from a man aged 35-49 years in good health and CMV-seronegative. The chain is built from TRBV6-4 and TRBJ1-1, with 7 bases matching TRBD1. Sequencing was done on a sample of PBMCs. CDR3 in amino acids: CASSRDRDTEAFF. The CDR3 nucleotides are TGTGCCAGCAGCCGCGACAGGGATACTGAAGCTTTCTTT.